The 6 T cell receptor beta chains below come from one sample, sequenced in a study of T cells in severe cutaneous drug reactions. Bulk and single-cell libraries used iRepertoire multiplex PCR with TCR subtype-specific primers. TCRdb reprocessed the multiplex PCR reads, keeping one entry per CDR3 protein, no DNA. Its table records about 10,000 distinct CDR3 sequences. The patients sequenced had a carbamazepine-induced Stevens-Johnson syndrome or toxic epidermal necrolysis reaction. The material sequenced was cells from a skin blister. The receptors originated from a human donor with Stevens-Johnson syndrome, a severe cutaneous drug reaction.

The CDR3 here is CSVEATNYEQYF. The chain joins TRBV29-1 to TRBJ2-7; TCRdb indicates TRBD2, and absent DNA this call remains unverified. The CDR3 has 12 residues. Germline V lookup: CDR1 SQVTM, CDR2 ANQGSEA.

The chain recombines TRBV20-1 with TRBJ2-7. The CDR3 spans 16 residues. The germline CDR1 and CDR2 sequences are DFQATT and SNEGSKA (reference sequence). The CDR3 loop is CSARDSDSRDFYEQYF.

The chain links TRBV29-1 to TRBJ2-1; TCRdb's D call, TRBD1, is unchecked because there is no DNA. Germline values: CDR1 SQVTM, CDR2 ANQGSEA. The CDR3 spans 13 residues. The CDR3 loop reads CSVRGSTYNEQFF.

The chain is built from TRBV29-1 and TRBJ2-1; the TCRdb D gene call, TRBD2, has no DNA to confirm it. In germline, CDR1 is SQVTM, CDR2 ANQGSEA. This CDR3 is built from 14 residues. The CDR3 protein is CSVELAGVINEQFF.

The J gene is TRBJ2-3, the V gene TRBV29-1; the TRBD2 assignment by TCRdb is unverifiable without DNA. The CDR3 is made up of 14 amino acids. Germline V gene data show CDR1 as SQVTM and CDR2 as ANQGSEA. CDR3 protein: CSVVRTTHTDTQYF.

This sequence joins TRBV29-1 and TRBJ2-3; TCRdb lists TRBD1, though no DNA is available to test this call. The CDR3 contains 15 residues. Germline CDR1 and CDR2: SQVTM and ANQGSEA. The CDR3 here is CSGIRTGTRTDTQYF.